This TCR beta chain was sequenced in a study of blood T cell repertoires in COVID-19. CDR1 is KGHSH, CDR2 LQKENI, per germline. The CDR3 runs to 15 residues. V was cut by 3 bases and J by 0 bases, with 8 bases left in between. Data came from immunoSEQ multiplex PCR; TCRdb stores just in-frame clones and leaves some out. The sample shows 120,000 to 150,000 clones, 65% to 85% of them seen only once. The TCR originated in a man in his sixties with active or convalescent COVID-19. This chain links TRBV18 with TRBJ1-4; D is possibly TRBD1 (5 bases). What was sequenced was peripheral blood. CDR3 amino acids: CASSPLGATNEKLFF. DNA for the CDR3: TGTGCCAGCTCACCCTTAGGGGCAACTAATGAAAAACTGTTTTTT.